This TCR beta chain originates from a study of blood T cell repertoires in COVID-19. Background on the study: The United States, Italy and Spain supplied acute and convalescent COVID-19 samples. PBMCs, B-cell-depleted T cells, or T cells were the source of the cDNA or gDNA that made up the material.

As handled by the study authors: Researchers report that nucleated cell counts were estimated from reference gene primer amplification. TCRdb's table, derived via immunoSEQ multiplex PCR, lists solely in-frame clones and lacks some. That table is the source of V, J and clone size, and D and trimming were worked out from the DNA. The table lists about 280,000 clones, 83% of them singletons. CDR1 and CDR2 (germline): SGHAT, FQNNGV. The CDR3 has 16 residues. The V gene end was trimmed by 2 bases and the J gene end by 2 bases; junction bases not matched to a gene: 6. Specimen: peripheral blood. The chain has TRBV11-2 and TRBJ2-7; 10 bases match TRBD2. The TCR was taken from a woman aged 50 to 60 who had recovered from COVID-19. The CDR3 spells CASSLSLTSGAYEQYF. CDR3 sequence (DNA): TGTGCCAGCAGCTTATCGTTAACTAGCGGGGCCTACGAGCAGTACTTC.